This passage covers 21 T cell receptor beta chains from one sample sequenced in a study of blood T cell repertoires in COVID-19. The method was immunoSEQ multiplex PCR; TCRdb's version includes in-frame clones alone and lacks a portion of them. The sample consists of about 130,000 clones, less than 90% of them appearing once. Sequenced input: peripheral blood. The source of these receptors is a man at least 80 years old with active or convalescent COVID-19.

The rearrangement uses TRBV7-9 and TRBJ1-1; no clear D. Trimming shortened V by 1 base and J by 10 bases, and 10 bases separated the two germline ends. Germline V gene data show CDR1 as SEHNR and CDR2 as FQNEAQ (reference sequence). The CDR3 covers 12 residues. This chain's CDR3 is CASSLVGEVAFF. CDR3 coding DNA: TGTGCCAGCAGCTTAGTCGGGGAGGTAGCTTTCTTT.

The rearrangement links TRBV9 to TRBJ1-6; TRBD1 might be the D (6 bases). CDR1 SGDLS and CDR2 YYNGEE come from the germline V gene. The V end lost 4 bases, the J end lost 8 bases, and 19 bases lay between the germline ends. This CDR3 spans 16 amino acids. CDR3 residues: CASSPQGRGRDSPLHF. The CDR3 nucleotides read TGTGCCAGCAGCCCCCAGGGGAGGGGAAGGGATTCACCCCTCCACTTT.

The chain recombines TRBV3-1 (or the pseudogene TRBV3-2) with TRBJ2-4; 7 bases are a match to TRBD1. The CDR3 extends over 14 amino acids. The germline V gene has CDR1 LGHDT and CDR2 YNNKEL (reference sequence). Trimming cost V 0 bases and J 8 bases; bases outside gene matches: 4. CDR3 amino acids: CASSQDTGEHIQYF. CDR3 DNA: TGTGCCAGCAGCCAAGATACAGGGGAGCACATTCAGTACTTC.

This chain links TRBV7-9 with TRBJ1-2; 9 bases line up with TRBD1. V shed 3 bases and J 6 bases; nucleotides not matched to a gene: 5. Germline V gene lookup returns CDR1 SEHNR and CDR2 FQNEAQ (reference sequence). This CDR3 has 14 amino acids. CDR3 amino acids: CASSFGTGMDGYTF. The DNA of the CDR3 is TGTGCCAGCAGCTTCGGGACAGGGATGGATGGCTACACCTTC.

The genes are TRBV5-5 and TRBJ2-3; TRBD2 matches 12 bases. Germline values: CDR1 SGHKS, CDR2 YYEKEE (reference sequence). This CDR3 comprises 17 residues. Trimming took 3 bases from V and 6 from J; bases not matched to a gene: 11. In nucleotides, the CDR3 is TGTGCCAGCAGCTCCGCGAATCGGACTAGCGGGGCTGATACGCAGTATTTT. Translation: CASSSANRTSGADTQYF.

The chain carries TRBV7-9 and TRBJ1-5; 9 bases line up with TRBD1. CDR3 size: 16 residues. V lost 3 bases to trimming and J lost 3 bases; unmatched junction nucleotides: 6. The germline V gene has CDR1 SEHNR and CDR2 FQNEAQ (reference sequence). The CDR3 nucleotides read TGTGCCAGCAGCTTCGCGGGACAGGGCGTCAATCAGCCCCAGCATTTT. Translation: CASSFAGQGVNQPQHF.

Points on this clone: The same CDR3 can be traced to other DNA sequences in this sample. This rearrangement joins TRBV14 to TRBJ2-3; D uncertain. V was cut by 0 bases and J by 2 bases, with 3 bases left in between. The CDR3 has 13 amino acids. The germline V gene has CDR1 SGHDN and CDR2 FVKESK. CDR3 amino acids: CASSQDLTDTQYF. CDR3 nucleotides: TGTGCCAGCAGCCAAGATCTCACAGATACGCAGTATTTT.

This chain joins TRBV4-1 and TRBJ2-1; 9 nucleotides agree with TRBD2. The junction had 8 bases not matched to a gene; V was cut back by 1 base and J by 7 bases. The germline CDR1 and CDR2 sequences are MGHRA and YSYEKL. This CDR3 spans 16 amino acids. CDR3 sequence reads: CASSQVLREGGNEQFF. Here the CDR3 DNA reads TGCGCCAGCAGCCAAGTATTGCGGGAGGGGGGAAATGAGCAGTTCTTC.

V and J are TRBV9 and TRBJ1-6; D is ambiguous. The V gene's germline CDR1 is SGDLS and CDR2 YYNGEE. The CDR3 runs to 14 residues. The V end was cut by 1 base, the J end by 10 bases, with 12 bases between. The CDR3 bases are TGTGCCAGCAGCGTACAGGAAGGAGGCTCACCCCTCCACTTT. Its protein product is CASSVQEGGSPLHF.

The chain recombines TRBV21-1 with TRBJ2-3; the D call in the table, TRBD1, was not verified against the DNA. TRBV21-1 is listed as a pseudogene. This CDR3 is 18 amino acids long. The CDR3 DNA follows: TGTGCCAGCAGCAAAGCCCTCGGCAGGGGCTTATGGACAGATACGCAGTATTTT. Encoded protein: CASSKALGRGLWTDTQYF.

The chain links TRBV3-1 (or the pseudogene TRBV3-2) to TRBJ2-1; the match to TRBD2 covers 9 bases. Germline V gives CDR1 LGHDT, CDR2 YNNKEL (reference sequence). The ends lost 1 base at V and 9 bases at J; junction bases unmatched: 1. There are 13 residues in the CDR3. CDR3 sequence: CASSQGGGGEQFF. The CDR3 DNA reads TGTGCCAGCAGCCAAGGCGGGGGGGGTGAGCAGTTCTTC.

CDR3: CASREQGISNQPQHF. DNA of the CDR3: TGTGCCAGCAGAGAACAGGGGATTAGCAATCAGCCCCAGCATTTT. The chain links TRBV28 to TRBJ1-5; TRBD1 matches 7 bases. Per germline, CDR1 MDHEN and CDR2 SYDVKM. V shed 6 bases, J shed 0 bases, and the junction held 5 bases outside the gene matches. The CDR3 contains 15 residues.

CDR3 sequence reads: CASSESPGQYLTEAFF. As DNA, the CDR3 is TGCGCCAGCAGTGAGTCGCCGGGACAGTATCTCACTGAAGCTTTCTTT. This chain uses TRBV10-2 with TRBJ1-1; the match to TRBD1 covers 7 bases. The length of the CDR3 is 16 residues. V dropped 0 bases and J dropped 4; count of bases not matched to a gene: 8. The V gene's germline CDR1 is WSHSY and CDR2 SAAADI.

CDR3 protein: CASSLSNPNTEAFF. The CDR3 DNA reads TGTGCCAGCAGTTTATCCAATCCGAACACTGAAGCTTTCTTT. The chain joins TRBV28 to TRBJ1-1; D is undetermined. The V end was cut by 1 base, the J end by 1 base, with 7 bases between. Germline loops: CDR1 MDHEN, CDR2 SYDVKM. This CDR3 has 14 residues.

The chain is built from TRBV18 and TRBJ2-2; 7 positions match TRBD1. J lost 6 bases, V lost 4 bases, and 5 bases had no gene match. From germline, CDR1 is KGHSH and CDR2 LQKENI. The CDR3 covers 14 residues. CDR3 bases: TGTGCCAGCTCACATACAGGGGATGCCGGGGAGCTGTTTTTT. It is translated as CASSHTGDAGELFF.

The V call is TRBV6-6, the J call TRBJ2-5; 9 bases are a match to TRBD1. Germline V CDR1 and CDR2: MNHNY, SVGAGI (reference sequence). J lost 4 bases, V lost 0 bases, and 3 bases had no gene match. CDR3 length equals 15 residues. This CDR3 is CASSYSTGGRETQYF. CDR3 DNA sequence: TGTGCCAGCAGTTACTCGACAGGGGGGAGAGAGACCCAGTACTTC.

The CDR3 DNA follows: TGTGCCAGCAGCTTGATTTCGGGACAGGGTCAAGCTAACTATGGCTACACCTTC. Translation: CASSLISGQGQANYGYTF. V usage is TRBV5-5 and J usage is TRBJ1-2, with 9 positions matching TRBD1. After removal of 1 base from V and 0 bases from J, the junction contained 10 bases not matched to a gene. This CDR3 region has 18 residues. Germline V gives CDR1 SGHKS, CDR2 YYEKEE (reference sequence).

The V gene is TRBV5-1, the J gene TRBJ2-3; D might be TRBD2 (6 bases). The V end lost 1 base, the J end lost 7 bases, and 16 bases lay between the germline ends. The CDR3 is 15 residues long. CDR1 SGHRS and CDR2 YFSETQ come from the germline V gene. In DNA, the CDR3 is TGCGCCAGCAGCTTGAGCGGGTCGGGTTATAATACGCAGTATTTT. Protein product: CASSLSGSGYNTQYF. The variable domain in full, completed from reference TRBV5-1 and TRBJ2-3, reads KAGVTQTPRYLIKTRGQQVTLSCSPISGHRSVSWYQQTPGQGLQFLFEYFSETQRNKGNFPGRFSGRQFSNSRSEMNVSTLELGDSALYLCASSLSGSGYNTQYFGPGTRLTVL.

This clone has a handful of counts. V and J are TRBV7-9 and TRBJ2-7, with D hard to call. Trimming stripped 5 bases from V and 6 bases from J, with 8 bases between. The CDR3 totals 11 residues. CDR1 and CDR2 (germline): SEHNR, FQNEAQ (reference sequence). The CDR3 region is CASSLMSEQYF. CDR3 nucleotide sequence: TGTGCCAGCAGCCTAATGAGCGAGCAGTACTTC.

The V call is TRBV15, the J call TRBJ2-3; 8 nucleotides line up with TRBD2. The CDR3 spans 17 residues. Germline V gene data show CDR1 as LNHNV and CDR2 as YYDKDF (reference sequence). V shed 1 base, J shed 0 bases, and the junction held 6 bases outside the gene matches. CDR3 loop: CATSRGGGGSSTDTQYF. The CDR3 DNA reads TGTGCCACCAGCAGAGGGGGCGGGGGGAGTAGCACAGATACGCAGTATTTT.

This chain uses TRBV24-1 with TRBJ1-2; TRBD1 might be the D (6 bases). The CDR3 spans 14 residues. Germline loops: CDR1 KGHDR, CDR2 SFDVKD. V was clipped by 3 bases and J by 5 bases, with 12 bases between them. The CDR3 DNA is TGTGCCACCAGTGATCCGCGACAGGCTTATGGCTACACCTTC. This sequence encodes CATSDPRQAYGYTF.